Below are 30 T cell receptor beta chains sequenced from a single sample in a study of spatial heterogeneity in lung cancer. Whole-study findings and limits: Expanded intratumoral alpha and beta TCR counts tracked tumor mutation counts.

Their specific antigens are unknown. Time point described: sample taken at primary tumor resection. TCRdb processed the 5' RACE reads anew with MiXCR; each CDR3 protein has one entry. The table shows over 7,000 distinct CDR3 sequences, with around 7% occurring only once. Source: lung tumor tissue, taken at surgery. The receptors originated from a male donor with early-stage non-small cell lung cancer.

In its sample, this clonotype was seen many times. V gene TRBV7-7 combines with J gene TRBJ1-1; the D is unclear. The length of the CDR3 is 15 residues. CDR1 and CDR2 (germline): SSHAT, FNYEAQ (reference sequence). Trimming cost V 5 bases and J 2 bases, with 15 bases left between them. The CDR3 DNA follows: TGTGCCAGCAGCCCTCTCCTAGGGAATAACACTGAAGCTTTCTTT. It codes for CASSPLLGNNTEAFF.

Many counts were recorded for this clonotype. The genes are TRBV3-1 and TRBJ1-2; the D gene is possibly TRBD1 (6 bases). CDR3 length equals 13 residues. Germline CDR1 LGHDT, CDR2 YNNKEL (reference sequence). The V and J ends lost 4 bases and 4 bases respectively, with 10 bases between them. Written as DNA, the CDR3 is TGTGCCAGCAGCCCCAGGGGTGCCTATGGCTACACCTTC. This codes for CASSPRGAYGYTF.

This clonotype was detected ten times or more. J is TRBJ2-3 and V is TRBV10-1; D may correspond to TRBD1 or TRBD2 (7 bases each). There are 13 residues in the CDR3. The ends were cut back, 5 bases at V and 6 bases at J, with 12 bases in the middle. From germline, CDR1 is WNHNN and CDR2 SYGVQD (reference sequence). The DNA of the CDR3 is TGCGCCAGCAGTAGACAGGGAGGGGATACGCAGTATTTT. This translates into CASSRQGGDTQYF.

This clonotype is deemed medium-sized. The rearrangement links TRBV6-5 to TRBJ1-5; the D gene is possibly TRBD1 (5 bases). Germline V lookup: CDR1 MNHEY, CDR2 SVGAGI. The CDR3 contains 13 residues. Trimming left V 6 bases short and J 6 bases short, with 12 bases between. CDR3 region: CASRPGPGQPQHF. As DNA, the CDR3 is TGTGCCAGCAGACCGGGGCCCGGTCAGCCCCAGCATTTT.

The CDR3 region is CSAKTDTQYF. The CDR3 DNA is TGCAGCGCCAAGACAGATACGCAGTATTTT. The chain links TRBV29-1 to TRBJ2-3, with D hard to call. The CDR3 has 10 residues. V was trimmed by 7 bases and J by 3 bases, leaving 5 bases between them. Per germline, CDR1 SQVTM and CDR2 ANQGSEA.

This clonotype was detected only a few times. The J gene is TRBJ1-4, the V gene TRBV20-1; no reliable D call. V lost 6 bases to trimming and J lost 8 bases, with 7 bases between them. Germline V lookup: CDR1 DFQATT, CDR2 SNEGSKA (reference sequence). This CDR3 spans 10 amino acids. This chain's CDR3 is CSAEREKLFF. CDR3 coding DNA: TGCAGTGCCGAGAGAGAAAAACTGTTTTTT.

This clonotype appeared many times. A junction boundary mismatches the germline segment, possibly from a read error. This chain links TRBV3-1 with TRBJ1-2; D call uncertain. Germline V gene sequence: CDR1 LGHDT, CDR2 YNNKEL (reference sequence). There are 12 residues in the CDR3. As DNA, the CDR3 is TGTGCCAGCAGCCAAGGACGGCTGGGCTGCACCTTC. It translates to CASSQGRLGCTF. The variable domain in full, completed from reference TRBV3-1 and TRBJ1-2, reads DTAVSQTPKYLVTQMGNDKSIKCEQNLGHDTMYWYKQDSKKFLKIMFSYNNKELIINETVPNRFSPKSPDKAHLNLHINSLELGDSAVYFCASSQGRLGCTFGSGTRLTVV.

This clonotype is medium-sized by share. The chain carries TRBV29-1 and TRBJ2-3, with D unresolved. Per the germline V gene, CDR1 is SQVTM and CDR2 is ANQGSEA. With 0 bases removed from V and 4 bases from J, the gap between germline ends came to 14 bases. The CDR3 totals 15 residues. CDR3 coding DNA: TGCAGCGTTGAAGATGGACCAGGTGGGGCAGATACGCAGTATTTT. Its translation: CSVEDGPGGADTQYF.

This clonotype qualifies as medium-sized. The chain joins TRBV20-1 to TRBJ2-5; tentatively, D is TRBD2 (5 bases). The CDR3 totals 14 residues. Trimming shortened V by 4 bases and J by 5 bases, and 17 bases separated the two germline ends. Germline CDR1 is DFQATT and CDR2 is SNEGSKA (reference sequence). The CDR3 region has the DNA TGCAGTGCTATTTCCCGGGCCGCGGGTGAGACCCAGTACTTC. Translation gives CSAISRAAGETQYF.

A note on this clonotype: The junction differs from germline at one of its ends, possibly a read error. The chain employs TRBV30 and TRBJ2-2; D perhaps matches TRBD2 (5 bases). The length of the CDR3 is 12 residues. CDR1 GTSNPN and CDR2 SVGIG come from the germline V gene (reference sequence). The CDR3 DNA is TGTGCCTGGACCGGGTACACCGGGAAGCTGTTTTTT. The encoded protein is CAWTGYTGKLFF.

This clonotype was seen at least ten times. The rearrangement joins TRBV7-8 to TRBJ2-7; D is unresolved. This CDR3 has 13 residues. Germline V gives CDR1 SGHVS, CDR2 FQNEAQ. With 3 bases removed from V and 7 bases from J, the gap between germline ends came to 13 bases. The CDR3 loop reads CASSFTSSNEQYF. As DNA, the CDR3 is TGTGCCAGCAGCTTTACTTCTAGTAATGAGCAGTACTTC.

This clonotype ranks as medium-sized (0.01 to 0.1%). This chain links TRBV20-1 with TRBJ1-2, with D tentatively TRBD1 (5 bases). The V and J ends lost 5 bases and 8 bases respectively, with 15 bases between them. Germline values: CDR1 DFQATT, CDR2 SNEGSKA (reference sequence). This CDR3 contains 12 residues. CDR3 nucleotides: TGCAGTGCTGCCGAAGGGGCGTGGGGCTACACCTTC. This gives the protein CSAAEGAWGYTF.

The CDR3 is CASRPSTGVLATNEKLFF. DNA for the CDR3: TGTGCCAGCAGACCCTCCACAGGAGTCCTTGCAACTAATGAAAAACTGTTTTTT. The chain uses TRBV28 and TRBJ1-4; D possibly corresponds to TRBD1 (5 bases). CDR1 and CDR2 from the germline V gene are MDHEN and SYDVKM. CDR3 length: 18 residues. V shed 6 bases and J shed 0 bases, with 20 bases lying between them.

This clonotype was found a few times. The chain links TRBV25-1 to TRBJ2-1; the D gene is possibly TRBD2 (5 bases). Germline lookup yields CDR1 MGHDK and CDR2 SYGVNS. Between the trimmed V and J ends, which lost 5 bases and 7 bases, there was a span of 15 bases. This CDR3 has 14 amino acids. CDR3 DNA: TGTGCCAGCAGTCAGACCACTACGGGGAATGAGCAGTTCTTC. Its translation is CASSQTTTGNEQFF. The complete variable domain, with remaining parts taken from reference TRBV25-1 and TRBJ2-1, reads EADIYQTPRYLVIGTGKKITLECSQTMGHDKMYWYQQDPGMELHLIHYSYGVNSTEKGDLSSESTVSRIRTEHFPLTLESARPSHTSQYLCASSQTTTGNEQFFGPGTRLTVL.

This clonotype was detected ten times or more. The chain joins TRBV3-1 to TRBJ2-5; D possibly corresponds to TRBD2 (5 bases). The CDR3 sequence is 13 residues long. The germline V gene encodes CDR1 LGHDT and CDR2 YNNKEL (reference sequence). Trimming removed 2 bases from V and 5 bases from J, with 9 bases in between. This CDR3 is CASSQPGGETQYF. Written as DNA, the CDR3 is TGTGCCAGCAGCCAACCGGGCGGGGAGACCCAGTACTTC.

This clonotype is labeled as medium-sized. V usage is TRBV7-2 and J usage is TRBJ2-1; D is possibly TRBD2 (6 bases). The germline CDR1 and CDR2 sequences are SGHTA and FQGNSA. This CDR3 has 14 amino acids. V was shortened by 7 bases and J by 4 bases, with 14 bases between the two germline ends. CDR3 coding DNA: TGTGCCAGCACCCCCGTAGGGACTTACAATGAGCAGTTCTTC. Residues: CASTPVGTYNEQFF. Looking up the rest from reference TRBV7-2 and TRBJ2-1 gives the full variable domain: GAGVSQSPSNKVTEKGKDVELRCDPISGHTALYWYRQSLGQGLEFLIYFQGNSAPDKSGLPSDRFSAERTGGSVSTLTIQRTQQEDSAVYLCASTPVGTYNEQFFGPGTRLTVL.

The chain couples TRBV7-2 to TRBJ2-7; weak D call: TRBD2 (7 bases). V was pared by 1 base and J by 7 bases, with 11 bases between. CDR1 is SGHTA, CDR2 FQGNSA, per germline. The CDR3 has 13 amino acids. The CDR3 DNA follows: TGTGCCAGCAGCTTAGTAGGGGGGGAAGAGCAGTACTTC. Translation gives CASSLVGGEEQYF.

This clonotype was detected ten times or more. This chain links TRBV25-1 with TRBJ2-5; maybe TRBD2 (6 bases). Germline V gene sequence: CDR1 MGHDK, CDR2 SYGVNS. Trimming left V 3 bases short and J 4 bases short, with 21 bases between. This CDR3 has 17 amino acids. The CDR3: CASSDLRGTDGRETQYF. The CDR3 DNA sequence: TGTGCCAGCAGTGACCTCCGAGGGACTGACGGTCGAGAGACCCAGTACTTC.

This chain links TRBV27 with TRBJ1-6; perhaps TRBD1 as D (6 bases). The CDR3 contains 16 residues. CDR1 is MNHEY, CDR2 SMNVEV, per germline (reference sequence). With 2 bases removed from V and 0 bases from J, the gap between germline ends came to 8 bases. CDR3 sequence (DNA): TGTGCCAGCAGTTTACAGGGGAGCTCCTATAATTCACCCCTCCACTTT. Its translation: CASSLQGSSYNSPLHF.

This clonotype was counted ten times or more. This chain joins TRBV5-1 and TRBJ2-3; D gene unclear. Germline CDR1 is SGHRS and CDR2 is YFSETQ. V was clipped by 2 bases and J by 0 bases, with 10 bases between them. The CDR3 has 15 residues. The CDR3: CASSFNPQSTDTQYF. CDR3 nucleotides: TGCGCCAGCAGCTTTAACCCCCAAAGCACAGATACGCAGTATTTT. Combining the CDR3 with reference TRBV5-1 and TRBJ2-3 gives the whole variable domain KAGVTQTPRYLIKTRGQQVTLSCSPISGHRSVSWYQQTPGQGLQFLFEYFSETQRNKGNFPGRFSGRQFSNSRSEMNVSTLELGDSALYLCASSFNPQSTDTQYFGPGTRLTVL.

By share of the sample, this clonotype is medium-sized. This rearrangement joins TRBV7-9 to TRBJ2-1, with 10 bases aligning to TRBD2. The CDR3 consists of 16 residues. The germline V gene encodes CDR1 SEHNR and CDR2 FQNEAQ (reference sequence). Unmatched junction bases numbered 9, after V lost 4 bases and J lost 6 bases. The CDR3 here is CASSSRLAGVFNEQFF. In DNA, the CDR3 is TGTGCCAGCAGCTCCCGCCTAGCGGGAGTTTTCAATGAGCAGTTCTTC.

This clonotype is medium-sized (0.01 to 0.1%) by share. The chain links TRBV30 to TRBJ2-5; D may be TRBD1 (7 bases). Germline V gene sequence: CDR1 GTSNPN, CDR2 SVGIG (reference sequence). This CDR3 contains 16 residues. Trimming stripped 2 bases from V and 1 base from J, with 17 bases between. The CDR3 is CAWSPGGDRSQETQYF. The DNA for the CDR3 is TGTGCCTGGAGTCCAGGCGGGGACAGATCCCAAGAGACCCAGTACTTC. Full variable domain (outside the CDR3, taken from reference TRBV30 and TRBJ2-5): SQTIHQWPATLVQPVGSPLSLECTVEGTSNPNLYWYRQAAGRGLQLLFYSVGIGQISSEVPQNLSASRPQDRQFILSSKKLLLSDSGFYLCAWSPGGDRSQETQYFGPGTRLLVL.

This clonotype is medium-sized within its sample. The chain recombines TRBV14 with TRBJ2-1, with 8 positions matching TRBD2. Germline lookup yields CDR1 SGHDN and CDR2 FVKESK. Trimming removed 4 bases from V and 7 bases from J; junction bases left unmatched: 3. The CDR3 is made up of 13 amino acids. The chain's CDR3 is CASSPGTSNEQFF. CDR3 nucleotide sequence: TGTGCCAGCAGCCCGGGGACTAGTAATGAGCAGTTCTTC.

By share, this clonotype counts as medium-sized. The chain combines TRBV6-5 with TRBJ1-2, with 9 bases lining up with TRBD1. Trimming removed 7 bases from V and 5 bases from J; junction bases left unmatched: 11. Germline V gene data show CDR1 as MNHEY and CDR2 as SVGAGI. This CDR3 is 15 amino acids long. The CDR3 coding sequence is TGTGCCAGCACCGAGGGACAGGGTTTATATTATGGCTACACCTTC. It encodes CASTEGQGLYYGYTF.

This clonotype is categorized as medium-sized. The V and J genes are TRBV5-5 and TRBJ2-1; TRBD1 matches 7 bases. This CDR3 has 22 amino acids. Germline V CDR1 and CDR2: SGHKS, YYEKEE (reference sequence). V was pared by 0 bases and J by 4 bases, with 25 bases of the junction left unmatched. The CDR3 bases are TGTGCCAGCAGCTTGGCATGGGTGGGCTTGACAGGGCCCACCCGCTTTTACAATGAGCAGTTCTTC. Amino acids: CASSLAWVGLTGPTRFYNEQFF.

By share, this clonotype ranks as medium-sized. This sequence joins TRBV6-5 and TRBJ1-2, with a weak D call TRBD1 (5 bases). Trimming left V 6 bases short and J 1 base short, with 12 bases between. The CDR3 spans 14 residues. The germline V gene has CDR1 MNHEY and CDR2 SVGAGI. The CDR3 protein is CASRRRDGNYGYTF. CDR3 DNA sequence: TGTGCCAGCAGACGCCGGGACGGTAACTATGGCTACACCTTC.

There are a few counts of this clonotype. The gene calls are TRBV11-2 and TRBJ2-7, with TRBD2 matching 7 bases. Unmatched junction bases numbered 6, after V lost 3 bases and J lost 4 bases. The length of the CDR3 is 14 residues. Germline-derived CDR1 and CDR2 are SGHAT and FQNNGV. CDR3 sequence: CASSFWAGGYEQYF. The CDR3, as DNA: TGTGCCAGCAGCTTTTGGGCCGGGGGGTACGAGCAGTACTTC.

Concerning this clonotype: Since a much larger clone is just one base distant, this may be a read error. The rearrangement links TRBV10-3 to TRBJ1-1, with D perhaps matching TRBD1 (6 bases). This CDR3 has 12 amino acids. Germline V gene data show CDR1 as ENHRY and CDR2 as SYGVKD. Trimming took off 11 bases at V and 5 bases at J, with 15 bases between the two ends. The CDR3 DNA follows: TGTGCCCGTGGGGGGGCGCTTACTGAAGCTTTCTTT. Its translation: CARGGALTEAFF.

By share, this clonotype counts as medium-sized. V gene TRBV6-1 combines with J gene TRBJ2-5; 7 bases align to TRBD1. The germline gives CDR1 MNHNS, CDR2 SASEGT. CDR3 length: 12 residues. V dropped 5 bases and J dropped 7; count of bases not matched to a gene: 4. The DNA for the CDR3 is TGTGCCAGCAGTACAGGGGTTCGGACCCAGTACTTC. This gives the protein CASSTGVRTQYF.

This clonotype is medium-sized. The chain combines TRBV7-9 with TRBJ2-2, with D tentatively TRBD2 (6 bases). Germline V lookup: CDR1 SEHNR, CDR2 FQNEAQ (reference sequence). Trimming removed 5 bases from V and 5 bases from J, with 15 bases in between. CDR3 length: 15 amino acids. CDR3 in amino acids: CASSPTAGNTGELFF. The CDR3 DNA reads TGTGCCAGCAGCCCGACGGCGGGGAATACCGGGGAGCTGTTTTTT.